This T cell receptor (beta chain) was captured by sequencing in a study of Graves' ophthalmopathy and Graves' hyperthyroidism (dated by TCRdb to 2016 to 2019). Some background on the complete study: Peripheral blood samples were taken at the time of initial diagnosis, before any treatment was given. TCR beta repertoire signatures were used to distinguish Graves' ophthalmopathy from Graves' hyperthyroidism and to predict progression to ophthalmopathy. In total, approximately 140 blood samples were TCR-sequenced: some 43 ophthalmopathy, some 72 hyperthyroidism and around 17 hyperthyroidism-to-ophthalmopathy patients. A discovery set of 95 to 100 patients (43 ophthalmopathy, some 58 stable hyperthyroidism) was enrolled to explore V-J signatures distinguishing ophthalmopathy from hyperthyroidism. An independent validation cohort comprised 18 hyperthyroidism patients and 17 patients who later progressed from hyperthyroidism to ophthalmopathy. In more than five hyperthyroidism patients, T-cell repertoires of thyroid tissue and blood were compared. Following sampling, methimazole starting at 30 mg daily was administered to hyperthyroidism patients, and high-dose intravenous methylprednisolone was administered to ophthalmopathy patients. The approximately 100 discovery patients were randomly split 7:3 into training and test sets.

Findings and caveats that apply to the study as a whole: Most expanded thyroid clonotypes with a frequency above 0.001 also appeared in blood, which suggests that blood repertoires may reflect the immune response in the thyroid. Sample size was not statistically predetermined, and group allocation was not concealed from the investigators. In validation, the model predicted ophthalmopathy progression with 70.59% sensitivity and about 77% specificity; 12 predicted patients were CT-confirmed with GO in a median of around 6.5 months. In cross-validation, the 13-signature model distinguished ophthalmopathy from stable hyperthyroidism with approximately 90% sensitivity and 81% to 82% specificity, while in the test set the corresponding values were roughly 80% and 75%.

CDR1 SNHLY and CDR2 FYNNEI are derived from the germline V gene. V is pruned by 8 bases and J by 6 bases, leaving 9 bases of the junction without a gene match. The CDR3 has 14 amino acids, counting the end cysteine and phenylalanine. The CDR3 DNA has 42 bases and is translated from base 1. In its sample, this clonotype was seen many times. Its cognate antigen has yet to be identified. Base qualities are missing; no much larger clone stands one base away. Ophthalmopathy patients were characterized by moderately to severely active disease, a Clinical Activity Score of at least 3, a NOSPECS grade of at least 4, and a disease duration under 3 months. Anyone with other autoimmune diseases, uncontrolled infections, pregnancy or lactation was excluded from the study. Clinical symptoms, serum thyroxine, TRAb, thyroid ultrasound and orbital computed tomography formed the basis of the diagnosis. Using Ficoll-Paque density gradient centrifugation, PBMCs were isolated from about 10 ml of fresh peripheral blood. Trizol reagent was used to extract the total RNA, and its quality was then checked on an Agilent 2100 Bioanalyzer.

TCR beta CDR3 regions were amplified from RNA transcripts for repertoire sequencing. The first round of RT-PCR was done with HTBI primers and the Qiagen OneStep RT-PCR kit, and was followed by a second round of multiplex PCR, then size selection and purification. Libraries were sequenced paired-end with 100 bp reads on an Illumina HiSeq2000. Per the source publication's procedure: Reads were processed with SOAPnuke, discarding reads with adapters, uncalled bases, mean Phred below 15, or no exact constant-primer or identifier match. High-quality paired reads were merged with COPE v1.2.5. Unique nucleotide sequences were defined as clonotypes and aligned to IMGT TRB V, D and J references using MiTCR v1.1. Only V-J combinations with frequency above 0.0001 were analysed, covering 99% to 99.2% of repertoires. A TCR clonal expansion and chaos score per V-J combination was defined as the ratio of F50 clonal expansion to chaos observed in the TCRdist matrix. Welch's t-statistics and random forest were used to reduce features to some 13 V-J combinations, which were fed into a naive Bayes classifier. Thyroid-blood repertoire similarity was quantified with the Morisita-Horn index. TCRdb handled the public reads itself, with Q25 trimming in fastp and clone calling in MiXCR, and kept productive beta chains. Rows matching on CDR3 protein sequence are summarized as one entry with the most common DNA and genes. The V and J calls were determined by TCRdb, not by the authors. The sample table lists approximately 460,000 distinct CDR3 sequences, approximately 15% of them with a count of one. 8% to 10% of the sample is held by the ten biggest clonotypes.

The sequencing input was blood. Rearrangement joined TRBV2 to TRBJ1-3, and 8 junction bases match TRBD1. This clonotype was obtained from a woman aged 25 to 39 with Graves' ophthalmopathy. Donor details come from another sample of the same person, matched by shared clones. The CDR3 protein: CASRSARGPNTIYF. The sequenced DNA: TGTGCCAGCCGATCTGCCAGGGGGCCAAACACCATATATTTT.